This T cell receptor (beta chain) appears in the sequencing data of a study of metastatic and nonmetastatic thyroid tumors. Study-level information: Across peripheral blood and tumor or nodule tissue samples taken from malignant and benign thyroid patients, the repertoires were compared with one another.

TCRdb re-called clones from the PCR reads using MiXCR. The data contain over 20,000 clones, more than 25% of them singletons. This clone has a count of ten or more. The CDR3 runs 14 residues. Trimming left V 5 bases short and J 5 bases short, with 15 bases between. Germline assignment: CDR1 PRHDT and CDR2 FYEKMQ (reference sequence). Not a single patient had been given any form of treatment at any point before undergoing thyroid surgery. The receptor comes from a female donor with papillary thyroid cancer or a benign thyroid nodule (not recorded which). Some clones in this sample may be carry-over from other donors' samples. The chain uses TRBV13 and TRBJ1-2; TRBD1 might be the D (6 bases). What was sequenced was blood. Here the CDR3 reads CASSLRQVEYGYTF. CDR3 bases: TGTGCCAGCAGCCTTCGACAGGTCGAATATGGCTACACCTTC.